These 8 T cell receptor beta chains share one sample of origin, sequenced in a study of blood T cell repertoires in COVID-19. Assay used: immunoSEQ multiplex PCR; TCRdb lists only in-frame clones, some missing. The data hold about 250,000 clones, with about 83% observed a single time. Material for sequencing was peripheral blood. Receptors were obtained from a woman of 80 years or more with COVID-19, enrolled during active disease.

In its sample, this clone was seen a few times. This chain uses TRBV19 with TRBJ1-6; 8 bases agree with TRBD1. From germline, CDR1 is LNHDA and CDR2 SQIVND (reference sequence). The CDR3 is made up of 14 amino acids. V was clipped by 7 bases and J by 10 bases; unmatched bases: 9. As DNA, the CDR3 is TGTGCCAGTAAAGGGACAGGCAATTCCTCACCCCTCCACTTT. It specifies CASKGTGNSSPLHF.

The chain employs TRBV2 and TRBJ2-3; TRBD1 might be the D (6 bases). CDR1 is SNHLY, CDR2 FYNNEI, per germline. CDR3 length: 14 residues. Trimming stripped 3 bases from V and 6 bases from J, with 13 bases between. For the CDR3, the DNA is TGTGCCAGCAGTGACAGGGGATGGGGGGATACGCAGTATTTT. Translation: CASSDRGWGDTQYF. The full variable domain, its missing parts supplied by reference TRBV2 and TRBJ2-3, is EPEVTQTPSHQVTQMGQEVILRCVPISNHLYFYWYRQILGQKVEFLVSFYNNEISEKSEIFDDQFSVERPDGSNFTLKIRSTKLEDSAMYFCASSDRGWGDTQYFGPGTRLTVL.

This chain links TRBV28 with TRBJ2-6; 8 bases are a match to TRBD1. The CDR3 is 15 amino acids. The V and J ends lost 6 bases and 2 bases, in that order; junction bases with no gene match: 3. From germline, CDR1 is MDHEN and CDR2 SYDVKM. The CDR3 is CASRKTGAGANVLTF. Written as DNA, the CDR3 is TGTGCCAGCAGGAAGACAGGGGCTGGGGCCAACGTCCTGACTTTC.

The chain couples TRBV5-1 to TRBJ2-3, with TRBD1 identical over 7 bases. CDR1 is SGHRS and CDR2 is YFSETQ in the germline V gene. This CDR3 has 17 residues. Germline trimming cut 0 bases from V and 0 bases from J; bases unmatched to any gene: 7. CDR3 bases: TGCGCCAGCAGCTTGGGGACAGGTACATCTAGCACAGATACGCAGTATTTT. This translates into CASSLGTGTSSTDTQYF. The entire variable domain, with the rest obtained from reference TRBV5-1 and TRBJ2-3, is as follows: KAGVTQTPRYLIKTRGQQVTLSCSPISGHRSVSWYQQTPGQGLQFLFEYFSETQRNKGNFPGRFSGRQFSNSRSEMNVSTLELGDSALYLCASSLGTGTSSTDTQYFGPGTRLTVL.

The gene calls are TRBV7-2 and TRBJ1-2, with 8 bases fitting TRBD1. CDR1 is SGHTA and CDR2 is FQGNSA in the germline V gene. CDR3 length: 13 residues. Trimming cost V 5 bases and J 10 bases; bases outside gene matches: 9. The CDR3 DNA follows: TGTGCCAGCAGCACTCGGACAGGGCCCGTCTACACCTTC. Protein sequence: CASSTRTGPVYTF.

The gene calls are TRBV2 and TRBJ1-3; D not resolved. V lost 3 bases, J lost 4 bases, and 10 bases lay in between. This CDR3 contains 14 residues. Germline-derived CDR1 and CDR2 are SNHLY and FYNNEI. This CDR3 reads CASSERLAGNTIYF. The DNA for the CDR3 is TGTGCCAGCAGTGAGCGGCTCGCCGGAAACACCATATATTTT.

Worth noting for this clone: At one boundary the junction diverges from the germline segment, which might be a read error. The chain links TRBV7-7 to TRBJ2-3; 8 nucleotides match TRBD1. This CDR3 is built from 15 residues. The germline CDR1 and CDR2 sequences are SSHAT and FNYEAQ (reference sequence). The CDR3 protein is CASSPRGLGTDTQYF. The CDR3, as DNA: TGTGCTAGCAGCCCCAGGGGGCTAGGCACAGATACGCAGTATTTT.

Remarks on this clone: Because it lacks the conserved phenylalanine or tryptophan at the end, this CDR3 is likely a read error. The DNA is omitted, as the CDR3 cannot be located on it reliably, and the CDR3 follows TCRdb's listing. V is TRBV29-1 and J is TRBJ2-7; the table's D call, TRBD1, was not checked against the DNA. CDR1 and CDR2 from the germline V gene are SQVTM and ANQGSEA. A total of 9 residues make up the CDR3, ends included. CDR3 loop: CSVVDREKD.